The rows below give T cell receptor beta chains drawn from one sample of a study of T cells after yellow fever vaccination. TCRdb called the 5' RACE reads again in MiXCR, with one record for every CDR3 protein. Among 300,000 to 450,000 distinct CDR3 sequences listed, 6.2% were seen once. Here the sequenced sample was PBMCs, taken 5 days after the yellow fever booster vaccination. Receptors were obtained from a young man who received the YFV17D yellow fever vaccine. Each CDR3 is given with its conserved first and last residue. The D gene is left open where the match is weak. Size tells how often a clone was seen (once, few, many) or the class of an expanded clone, and some rows leave it out.

J,size,V,length,D,CDR3,DNA
TRBJ2-1,.,TRBV4-3,15,TRBD2,CASSQGSAGGNEQFF,TGCGCCAGCAGCCAGGGCTCAGCGGGAGGCAATGAGCAGTTCTTC
TRBJ2-5,many,TRBV24-1,16,TRBD2,CATSDGTSGRRETQYF,TGTGCCACCAGTGATGGGACTAGCGGGAGAAGAGAGACCCAGTACTTC
TRBJ2-7,.,TRBV20-1,13,.,CSASRTVSYEQYF,TGCAGTGCCTCACGGACTGTCTCCTACGAGCAGTACTTC
TRBJ2-2,.,TRBV5-1,14,.,CASIGTSRTGELFF,TGCGCCAGCATCGGGACAAGCCGGACCGGGGAGCTGTTTTTT
TRBJ1-2,many,TRBV20-1,13,.,CSARDHHGRYYTF,TGCAGTGCTAGAGATCATCACGGCCGATACTACACCTTC
TRBJ1-1,many,TRBV20-1,13,.,CSARGPGGTEAFF,TGCAGTGCTAGAGGCCCAGGTGGCACTGAAGCTTTCTTT
TRBJ2-5,.,TRBV2,15,.,CASSPTSYGRETQYF,TGTGCCAGCAGTCCAACTAGCTACGGGCGAGAGACCCAGTACTTC
TRBJ2-1,once,TRBV29-1,18,TRBD2,CSVGLHGTSGEKGNEQFF,TGCAGCGTTGGACTCCACGGGACTAGCGGGGAGAAGGGCAATGAGCAGTTCTTC
TRBJ2-2,many,TRBV24-1,13,.,CATSDLFTGELFF,TGTGCCACCAGTGATTTGTTCACCGGGGAGCTGTTTTTT
TRBJ2-2,few,TRBV20-1,16,.,CCARDRRPIAPGELFF,TGCTGTGCTAGAGATCGTCGGCCGATCGCGCCCGGGGAGCTGTTTTTT
TRBJ1-5,many,TRBV6-2/TRBV6-3,16,.,CASSGTSGGIDQPQHF,TGTGCCAGCAGTGGAACCTCTGGGGGTATCGATCAGCCCCAGCATTTT
TRBJ2-7,.,TRBV28,13,.,CASSPGTELRSYF,TGTGCCAGCAGTCCCGGGACTGAACTACGTTCCTACTTC
TRBJ2-1,many,TRBV7-3,14,.,CASSLGFEGNEQFF,TGTGCCAGCAGCTTGGGGTTCGAAGGAAATGAGCAGTTCTTC
TRBJ2-1,many,TRBV20-1,16,TRBD1,CSAKPGTGLHYNEQFF,TGCAGTGCTAAACCCGGGACAGGGCTCCATTACAATGAGCAGTTCTTC
TRBJ2-5,many,TRBV27,16,.,CASSQNTAQGQETQYF,TGTGCCAGCAGCCAAAATACCGCACAGGGACAAGAGACCCAGTACTTC
TRBJ2-7,many,TRBV14,11,.,CASSTGPRLNF,TGTGCCAGCAGCACGGGACCGCGCCTGAACTTC
TRBJ1-4,many,TRBV12-3/TRBV12-4,14,.,CASSLQQVAEKLFF,TGTGCCAGCAGTTTACAACAGGTGGCTGAAAAACTGTTTTTT
TRBJ2-1,many,TRBV5-1,12,.,CASSLEGNEQFF,TGCGCCAGCAGCTTGGAAGGAAATGAGCAGTTCTTC
TRBJ2-3,.,TRBV20-1,16,TRBD2,CSARGVSGRASDTQYF,TGCAGTGCTAGGGGAGTTAGCGGGAGGGCCTCAGATACGCAGTATTTT
TRBJ2-5,.,TRBV29-1,13,TRBD2,CSDSGLAGETQYF,TGCAGCGATTCGGGACTAGCCGGAGAGACCCAGTACTTC
TRBJ2-7,few,TRBV27,15,TRBD2,CASSPPGGRTHEQYF,TGTGCCAGCAGCCCCCCCGGCGGGAGGACCCACGAGCAGTACTTC
TRBJ2-7,.,TRBV19,16,TRBD2,CASSNLISGSGYEQYF,TGTGCCAGTAGTAACCTGATCAGCGGGAGTGGGTACGAGCAGTACTTC
TRBJ2-2,many,TRBV7-8,15,.,CASSFLGRRAGELFF,TGTGCCAGCAGCTTCTTGGGTCGGAGGGCCGGGGAGCTGTTTTTT
TRBJ1-2,few,TRBV12-3/TRBV12-4,13,.,CASSLDTAYGYTF,TGTGCCAGCAGTTTAGACACAGCCTATGGCTACACCTTC
TRBJ2-2,few,TRBV29-1,17,TRBD2,CSVSKRGSISNTGELFF,TGCAGCGTGTCCAAGCGGGGTTCCATTAGTAACACCGGGGAGCTGTTTTTT
TRBJ1-4,.,TRBV7-2,15,TRBD1,CASSADRGFNEKLFF,TGTGCCAGCAGCGCGGACAGGGGCTTTAATGAAAAACTGTTTTTT
TRBJ2-3,few,TRBV6-5,16,.,CASIGNQGGETDTQYF,TGTGCCAGCATCGGCAACCAGGGTGGGGAAACAGATACGCAGTATTTT